This TCR beta chain derives from a study of blood T cell repertoires in COVID-19. On the study more broadly: Acute-phase and convalescent COVID-19 samples originated in the United States, Italy and Spain. Sources were T cells, B-cell-depleted T cells, or PBMCs; the material itself was cDNA or gDNA.

The CDR3 is 14 residues long. Trimming took 1 base from V and 5 from J, leaving 6 bases between them. Germline V lookup: CDR1 MNHNS, CDR2 SASEGT. Original processing notes: By means of reference gene primer amplification, nucleated cell counts were estimated. Profiled with immunoSEQ multiplex PCR; TCRdb holds only in-frame clones, not every one. V and J calls and clone size are copied from that table; D and trimming were computed from the DNA. The data hold about 42,000 clones, with about 86% observed a single time. The chain uses TRBV6-1 and TRBJ1-6; D uncertain. The clonotype was recovered from a man between 65 and 85 years old with acute or convalescent COVID-19. The specimen was peripheral blood. The CDR3 protein is CASSEGQDNSPLHF. The CDR3 coding sequence is TGTGCCAGCAGTGAAGGCCAGGATAATTCACCCCTCCACTTT.